This T cell receptor beta chain was obtained from a study of T cell clones after liver transplantation. Assay: immunoSEQ multiplex PCR; the TCRdb copy retains only in-frame clones and omits some. The repertoire holds 65,000 to 90,000 clones, with around nine tenths as singletons. Regarding the study as a whole: Migration into the graft, not deletion, may explain lost graft donor-reactive T cells.

Trimming took 2 bases from V and 2 from J, leaving 6 bases between them. Germline loops: CDR1 ENHRY, CDR2 SYGVKD. CDR3 length: 13 amino acids. Regarding this clone: The antigen is undetermined.

This clonotype originated in a human donor who received a liver transplant. The chain joins TRBV10-3 to TRBJ1-2; D not resolved. The source material was CD4+ T cells from blood, sampled before liver transplant. The CDR3 loop reads CAISEKVNYGYTF. The CDR3 nucleotides are TGTGCCATCAGTGAGAAAGTAAACTATGGCTACACCTTC.